This paragraph reports one T cell receptor (beta chain). The data are from a study of radiotherapy plus CTLA-4 blockade in lung cancer. The data were produced by immunoSEQ multiplex PCR, yet TCRdb's version contains in-frame clones alone and is incomplete. Of about 93,000 clones in the sample, around nine tenths are singletons; the top ten hold 4.9%. Deletions cut 3 bases from V and 6 bases from J, with 12 bases between. The CDR3 covers 14 residues. CDR1 and CDR2 (germline): MNHEY, SMNVEV (reference sequence). This chain links TRBV27 with TRBJ1-5; D may be TRBD1 (5 bases). The origin of this receptor is a human donor with non-small cell lung cancer that progressed on radiotherapy plus ipilimumab. The material was peripheral blood, obtained from a patient treated with radiotherapy plus ipilimumab. In DNA form, the CDR3 reads TGTGCCAGCAGTTTCGCCTCGGGGCTTCAGCCCCAGCATTTT. Its protein product is CASSFASGLQPQHF.